These 24 T cell receptor beta chains originate from one sample sequenced in a study of blood T cell repertoires in COVID-19. Produced via immunoSEQ multiplex PCR; TCRdb's table is partial and in-frame only. The data show roughly 270,000 clones, 85% seen once. The sequencing input was PBMCs or T cells enriched from blood (not recorded which). Receptors were obtained from a woman aged 50 to 60 who had recovered from COVID-19.

This rearrangement joins TRBV24-1 to TRBJ2-7; D is possibly TRBD2 (5 bases). CDR3 length: 14 amino acids. The germline CDR1 and CDR2 sequences are KGHDR and SFDVKD. The germline V and J ends were trimmed by 3 bases and 3 bases, with 11 bases remaining between them. CDR3 protein: CATSDDPSCYEQYF. The CDR3 DNA follows: TGTGCCACCAGTGATGATCCTAGCTGCTACGAGCAGTACTTC.

In its sample, this clone was seen once. V gene TRBV5-5 combines with J gene TRBJ2-3; TRBD2 agrees at 11 bases. V shed 1 base and J 0 bases; nucleotides not matched to a gene: 4. The CDR3 has 17 residues. The germline CDR1 and CDR2 sequences are SGHKS and YYEKEE (reference sequence). The CDR3 region is CASSLRLAGYSTDTQYF. CDR3 in DNA: TGTGCCAGCAGCTTGAGACTAGCGGGATATAGCACAGATACGCAGTATTTT.

The table lists this clone with a count of one. The chain joins TRBV19 to TRBJ2-7, with D perhaps matching TRBD1 (6 bases). Trimming removed 6 bases at V and 8 bases at J, with 17 bases between. Germline lookup yields CDR1 LNHDA and CDR2 SQIVND (reference sequence). This CDR3 contains 13 residues. The CDR3 is CASRAGAGLKQYF. DNA for the CDR3: TGTGCCAGTAGGGCAGGGGCAGGTTTAAAGCAGTACTTC.

This chain connects TRBV6-2 or TRBV6-3 to TRBJ1-3, with 7 bases aligning to TRBD1. V gave up 0 bases and J gave up 9 bases; unmatched junction bases: 5. CDR1 is MNHEY and CDR2 is SVGEGT in the germline V gene. The CDR3 extends over 14 amino acids. This CDR3 is CASSYSYRDSTIYF. CDR3 DNA sequence: TGTGCCAGCAGTTACTCGTACAGGGACAGCACCATATATTTT.

V and J are TRBV7-8 and TRBJ1-5; 8 bases fit TRBD1. The V gene end was trimmed by 3 bases and the J gene end by 4 bases; junction bases not matched to a gene: 8. Germline CDR1 reads SGHVS; CDR2 reads FQNEAQ. The length of the CDR3 is 16 residues. The CDR3 DNA reads TGTGCCAGCAGCTTTGGGACAGGACACATAAATCAGCCCCAGCATTTT. It codes for CASSFGTGHINQPQHF.

The V call is TRBV7-8, the J call TRBJ1-1, with D possibly being TRBD1 (5 bases). Trimming left V 5 bases short and J 5 bases short, with 15 bases between. The CDR3 totals 14 residues. Germline CDR1 reads SGHVS; CDR2 reads FQNEAQ. CDR3 sequence: CASSPAEGRTEAFF. The CDR3 DNA follows: TGTGCCAGCAGCCCAGCAGAGGGGAGGACTGAAGCTTTCTTT.

The chain has TRBV6-5 and TRBJ1-5; 7 nucleotides match TRBD1. Germline loops: CDR1 MNHEY, CDR2 SVGAGI. The CDR3 is 15 residues long. The V gene end was trimmed by 5 bases and the J gene end by 2 bases; junction bases not matched to a gene: 6. In nucleotides, the CDR3 is TGTGCCAGCAGTCTGGACAGGTGGGGCAATCAGCCCCAGCATTTT. Translating gives CASSLDRWGNQPQHF.

V usage is TRBV6-4 and J usage is TRBJ2-2; D remains ambiguous. Germline-derived CDR1 and CDR2 are MRHNA and SNTAGT. The V end was cut by 3 bases, the J end by 0 bases, with 8 bases between. The CDR3 is made up of 15 amino acids. CDR3 nucleotide sequence: TGTGCCAGCAGTGAGGGCTGGGCGAACACCGGGGAGCTGTTTTTT. It is translated as CASSEGWANTGELFF.

The rearrangement links TRBV29-1 to TRBJ2-3; weak D call: TRBD1 (5 bases). Germline V gives CDR1 SQVTM, CDR2 ANQGSEA. The CDR3 has 11 residues. V was cut by 7 bases and J by 3 bases, with 8 bases left in between. The CDR3 DNA reads as TGCAGCGGTGGGGCAACAGATACGCAGTATTTT. It translates to CSGGATDTQYF.

V is TRBV10-2 and J is TRBJ1-3; 7 nucleotides agree with TRBD1. This CDR3 has 13 residues. Germline CDR1 reads WSHSY; CDR2 reads SAAADI. With V trimmed by 6 bases and J by 4 bases, 3 bases remained unmatched. As DNA, the CDR3 is TGCGCCAGCAGGGCAGGGGGGGGAAACACCATATATTTT. This translates into CASRAGGGNTIYF.

The rearrangement links TRBV14 to TRBJ1-4; D is unresolved. The CDR3 spans 17 residues. V was cut by 2 bases and J by 8 bases, with 21 bases left in between. Germline V CDR1 and CDR2: SGHDN, FVKESK. This chain's CDR3 is CASSQFIDRDTDEKLFF. CDR3 DNA: TGTGCCAGCAGCCAATTCATTGACCGAGACACCGACGAAAAACTGTTTTTT.

This clone has a single count. The V and J genes are TRBV5-6 and TRBJ1-4; D is unresolved. The length of the CDR3 is 14 residues. Trimming took off 2 bases at V and 4 bases at J, with 9 bases between the two ends. Germline lookup yields CDR1 SGHDT and CDR2 YYEEEE. As DNA, the CDR3 is TGTGCCAGCAGCTTCGACTCCGTTAATGAAAAACTGTTTTTT. Translated, it gives CASSFDSVNEKLFF.

This clone appeared a single time. The V and J genes are TRBV11-2 and TRBJ1-4; tentatively, D is TRBD1 (5 bases). Trimming shortened V by 6 bases and J by 0 bases, and 8 bases separated the two germline ends. The CDR3 totals 14 residues. Germline V gene data show CDR1 as SGHAT and CDR2 as FQNNGV. The CDR3: CASSTTATNEKLFF. The CDR3 region has the DNA TGTGCCAGCAGTACGACAGCAACTAATGAAAAACTGTTTTTT.

J is TRBJ1-1 and V is TRBV27, with a tentative D call TRBD1 (5 bases). This CDR3 contains 15 residues. The germline V and J ends were trimmed by 10 bases and 0 bases, with 18 bases remaining between them. CDR1 and CDR2 from the germline V gene are MNHEY and SMNVEV (reference sequence). DNA of the CDR3: TGTGCCACCGGCTTGGGGGGACCTATGAACACTGAAGCTTTCTTT. Its protein is CATGLGGPMNTEAFF.

The chain recombines TRBV3-1 (or the pseudogene TRBV3-2) with TRBJ2-7; 8 bases align to TRBD1. Germline V gene lookup returns CDR1 LGHDT and CDR2 YNNKEL (reference sequence). The CDR3 runs to 14 residues. V was clipped by 4 bases and J by 4 bases; unmatched bases: 6. The DNA for the CDR3 is TGTGCCAGCAGCCTGCAGGGGGCGCAGTACGAGCAGTACTTC. Translating gives CASSLQGAQYEQYF.

The chain is built from TRBV12-5 and TRBJ2-6; D remains unclear. The V end lost 0 bases, the J end lost 0 bases, and 15 bases lay between the germline ends. The CDR3 covers 19 residues. Germline V gene lookup returns CDR1 LGHNT and CDR2 FRNRAP. The chain's CDR3 is CASGLVPGIHFSGANVLTF. In DNA, the CDR3 is TGTGCTAGTGGTTTGGTTCCAGGAATTCACTTCTCTGGGGCCAACGTCCTGACTTTC.

This clone has just one count. The V gene is TRBV10-1, the J gene TRBJ2-3; D may be TRBD2 (6 bases). From germline, CDR1 is WNHNN and CDR2 SYGVQD (reference sequence). There are 14 residues in the CDR3. V was cut by 6 bases and J by 2 bases, with 12 bases left in between. The CDR3 DNA follows: TGCGCCAGCAGCCGGGACTGGGACACAGATACGCAGTATTTT. It specifies CASSRDWDTDTQYF.

The chain carries TRBV7-6 and TRBJ2-3, with a possible D match to TRBD2 (6 bases). CDR1 and CDR2 from the germline V gene are SGHVS and FNYEAQ. This CDR3 has 14 amino acids. V was trimmed by 2 bases and J by 6 bases, leaving 12 bases between them. The CDR3 region has the DNA TGTGCCAGCAGCTTAAGCGGAGGGAGGGATACGCAGTATTTT. Translated: CASSLSGGRDTQYF.

This clone occurred many times. The rearrangement joins TRBV21-1 to TRBJ1-5. TRBV21-1 is recorded as a pseudogene. The CDR3 contains 16 residues. The CDR3 DNA sequence: TGTGCCAGCAGCAAAGCGGGTGGATCCTCGGGGCAGCCCCAGCATTTT. Translation: CASSKAGGSSGQPQHF.

The chain couples TRBV29-1 to TRBJ1-1; D ambiguous. The CDR3 covers 12 residues. CDR1 and CDR2 (germline): SQVTM, ANQGSEA. Deletions cut 5 bases from V and 1 base from J, with 8 bases between. The CDR3 bases are TGCAGCGTTTTACCAGGGAACACTGAAGCTTTCTTT. The encoded protein is CSVLPGNTEAFF.

This clone is a singleton in its sample. The chain employs TRBV11-3 and TRBJ2-3; D is unresolved. Germline loops: CDR1 SGHNT, CDR2 YENEEA. The CDR3 covers 13 residues. The V gene lost 1 base and the J gene lost 6 bases, with 8 bases spanning the gap. CDR3 sequence (DNA): TGTGCCAGCAGCTTAGGGCTCGTGGATACGCAGTATTTT. It is translated as CASSLGLVDTQYF.

V is TRBV19 and J is TRBJ1-1, with D perhaps TRBD1 (5 bases). This CDR3 comprises 16 residues. V lost 0 bases, J lost 1 base, and 12 bases lay in between. Germline values: CDR1 LNHDA, CDR2 SQIVND (reference sequence). CDR3 in DNA: TGTGCCAGTAGTATAGATAACAGGTTGGGGAACACTGAAGCTTTCTTT. Translated, it gives CASSIDNRLGNTEAFF.

The V and J genes are TRBV4-3 and TRBJ1-2; D unclear. Looked up from germline, CDR1 is LGHNA and CDR2 is YSLEER. This CDR3 contains 15 residues. Trimming stripped 1 base from V and 4 bases from J, with 13 bases between. CDR3 loop: CASSQGMGQSYGYTF. CDR3 DNA: TGCGCCAGCAGCCAAGGGATGGGCCAGAGCTATGGCTACACCTTC.

The chain is built from TRBV30 and TRBJ1-2; 8 positions agree with TRBD1. This CDR3 has 15 amino acids. In germline, CDR1 is GTSNPN, CDR2 SVGIG (reference sequence). The trim removed 3 bases at V and 4 bases at J, leaving 10 bases unmatched. The CDR3 loop reads CAWRPYPGGPYGYTF. The CDR3 nucleotides are TGTGCCTGGAGACCGTACCCAGGGGGCCCCTATGGCTACACCTTC.